This TCR beta chain was identified during a study of blood T cell repertoires in COVID-19. Sequencing was performed with immunoSEQ multiplex PCR; in TCRdb, only in-frame clones are kept and a portion is missing. Of roughly 77,000 clones in the sample, about nine tenths were seen once. Trimming left V 5 bases short and J 14 bases short, with 18 bases between. CDR1 MDHEN and CDR2 SYDVKM come from the germline V gene. The CDR3 loop spans 12 amino acids. This chain uses TRBV28 with TRBJ2-5; D remains ambiguous. Sequenced: peripheral blood. This sequence originates from an elderly woman with active COVID-19. CDR3: CASSGLGRRFYF. The DNA of the CDR3 is TGTGCCAGCAGTGGCCTTGGCAGAAGATTTTACTTC.